This T cell receptor (beta chain) derives from a study of spatial heterogeneity in lung cancer. The CDR3 spans 13 residues. Germline V gene lookup returns CDR1 MNHEY and CDR2 SMNVEV (reference sequence). V lost 8 bases to trimming and J lost 9 bases, with 14 bases between them. Every TCR cDNA molecule bore a unique molecular identifier. MiXCR, run by TCRdb on the 5' RACE reads, gives a single entry per CDR3 protein. The profile shows about 36,000 distinct CDR3 sequences, more than 7% of them singletons. Time point reported: sample taken at primary tumor resection. Whole RNA, which was extracted from tumor, nontumor lung tissue or frozen PBMC, was sequenced without any cell sorting. This clonotype showed up just a few times.

This receptor was obtained from a female donor with early-stage non-small cell lung cancer. The rearrangement links TRBV27 to TRBJ1-6; D is uncertain. The sample was PBMCs, taken at surgery. The CDR3 coding sequence is TGTGCCAGCTCAAGAGGGCCGATTTCACCCCTCCACTTT. As protein: CASSRGPISPLHF.